Below, 31 T cell receptor beta chains from the same sample are listed, as sequenced in a study of ipilimumab plus nivolumab after autologous stem cell transplantation. Here immunoSEQ multiplex PCR was the method, and the copy in TCRdb shows in-frame clones only, minus some. The data show around 19,000 clones, around 82% seen once. This specimen consisted of PBMCs, obtained in a trial of ipilimumab plus nivolumab as post-transplant consolidation. All receptors come from a male donor with diffuse large B-cell lymphoma.

This sequence joins TRBV25-1 and TRBJ1-6; 8 bases map to TRBD1. The germline CDR1 and CDR2 sequences are MGHDK and SYGVNS. Trimming at V came to 6 bases and at J to 9 bases, leaving 7 bases not matched to a gene. The CDR3 covers 14 residues. The chain's CDR3 is CASRETGVVSPLHF. The CDR3 nucleotides read TGTGCCAGCAGAGAGACAGGGGTTGTTTCACCCCTCCACTTT.

This clone has only a few counts. The V call is TRBV27, the J call TRBJ2-5, with D perhaps matching TRBD2 (5 bases). V lost 6 bases to trimming and J lost 3 bases, with 11 bases between them. Germline CDR1 and CDR2: MNHEY and SMNVEV (reference sequence). The CDR3 totals 13 residues. CDR3 protein: CASSLTREETQYF. The CDR3 DNA reads as TGTGCCAGCAGCCTGACGAGGGAAGAGACCCAGTACTTC.

This clone was observed a handful of times. This chain uses TRBV9 with TRBJ1-1; no clear D. The ends were cut back, 0 bases at V and 0 bases at J, with 3 bases in the middle. CDR3 size: 13 residues. In germline, CDR1 is SGDLS, CDR2 YYNGEE. CDR3 sequence (DNA): TGTGCCAGCAGCGTAGGAATGAACACTGAAGCTTTCTTT. Translating gives CASSVGMNTEAFF.

The rearrangement links TRBV7-2 to TRBJ2-2; 8 bases are shared with TRBD1. Germline trimming cut 1 base from V and 6 bases from J; bases unmatched to any gene: 4. The CDR3 sequence is 15 residues long. CDR1 and CDR2 (germline): SGHTA, FQGNSA. CDR3 sequence reads: CASSLGTGIPGELFF. CDR3 sequence (DNA): TGTGCCAGCAGCTTAGGGACAGGGATCCCCGGGGAGCTGTTTTTT.

This clone was picked up a small number of times. The chain combines TRBV4-1 with TRBJ2-7; 12 bases fit TRBD2. This CDR3 region has 15 residues. CDR1 MGHRA and CDR2 YSYEKL come from the germline V gene. V gave up 4 bases and J gave up 4 bases; unmatched junction bases: 5. CDR3 residues: CASSPSTSGGYEQYF. The CDR3 DNA sequence: TGCGCCAGCAGCCCATCGACTAGCGGGGGATACGAGCAGTACTTC.

This chain links TRBV4-1 with TRBJ2-7; 8 bases align to TRBD2. This CDR3 has 20 residues. J was trimmed by 1 base and V by 4 bases; bases with no gene match: 21. The germline gives CDR1 MGHRA, CDR2 YSYEKL. CDR3 nucleotides: TGCGCCAGCAGCCTAATCTTTTCAGCGGGGGCCACAGCTGGTTCCTACGAGCAGTACTTC. Its protein product is CASSLIFSAGATAGSYEQYF.

This clone appeared a single time. V gene TRBV7-6 combines with J gene TRBJ2-7; D possibly corresponds to TRBD1 (6 bases). CDR1 is SGHVS, CDR2 FNYEAQ, per germline. The V gene lost 1 base and the J gene lost 3 bases, with 25 bases spanning the gap. CDR3 size: 19 residues. This chain's CDR3 is CASSLGSRGTWTASYEQYF. CDR3 sequence (DNA): TGTGCCAGCAGCTTAGGTAGCAGGGGCACTTGGACAGCTAGCTACGAGCAGTACTTC.

The chain carries TRBV29-1 and TRBJ1-2, with 9 bases that match TRBD1. CDR1 is SQVTM and CDR2 is ANQGSEA in the germline V gene. The CDR3 length is 14 residues. Trimming removed 7 bases from V and 5 bases from J; junction bases left unmatched: 11. CDR3 residues: CSARRDRAEYGYTF. CDR3 coding DNA: TGCAGCGCCCGGAGGGACAGGGCGGAATATGGCTACACCTTC.

The CDR3 region is CASSVIPRSYNEQFF. CDR3 in DNA: TGTGCCAGCAGCGTTATTCCGCGCTCCTACAATGAGCAGTTCTTC. The gene calls are TRBV7-2 and TRBJ2-1; D gene ambiguous. V dropped 5 bases and J dropped 0 bases, with 11 bases sitting between them. The CDR3 consists of 15 residues. Germline loops: CDR1 SGHTA, CDR2 FQGNSA.

This sequence joins TRBV6-1 and TRBJ2-7; D not resolved. The V end was cut by 2 bases, the J end by 6 bases, with 8 bases between. This CDR3 spans 12 amino acids. Germline CDR1 and CDR2: MNHNS and SASEGT. CDR3: CASSELRPEQYF. Here the CDR3 DNA reads TGTGCCAGCAGTGAACTTCGTCCCGAGCAGTACTTC.

The rearrangement joins TRBV7-2 to TRBJ1-1; D gene uncertain. The CDR3 length is 13 residues. V was cut by 6 bases and J by 1 base, with 9 bases left in between. The germline gives CDR1 SGHTA, CDR2 FQGNSA. Written as DNA, the CDR3 is TGTGCCAGCAGGACACTTCGGAACACTGAAGCTTTCTTT. Its translation is CASRTLRNTEAFF. Together with reference TRBV7-2 and TRBJ1-1, the CDR3 gives the full variable domain: GAGVSQSPSNKVTEKGKDVELRCDPISGHTALYWYRQSLGQGLEFLIYFQGNSAPDKSGLPSDRFSAERTGGSVSTLTIQRTQQEDSAVYLCASRTLRNTEAFFGQGTRLTVV.

The chain is built from TRBV5-1 and TRBJ2-6; D is possibly TRBD1 (6 bases). The length of the CDR3 is 16 residues. The V end lost 5 bases, the J end lost 0 bases, and 12 bases lay between the germline ends. Germline values: CDR1 SGHRS, CDR2 YFSETQ. The CDR3, as DNA: TGCGCCAGCAGACTCGGACAGAGCTCTGGGGCCAACGTCCTGACTTTC. Translating it yields CASRLGQSSGANVLTF.

The chain combines TRBV28 with TRBJ1-5; D not certain. Germline CDR1 and CDR2: MDHEN and SYDVKM. The CDR3 spans 15 residues. The V gene lost 9 bases and the J gene lost 0 bases, with 15 bases spanning the gap. The CDR3, as DNA: TGTGCCAGTACCGGACGGTTCGATAGCAATCAGCCCCAGCATTTT. The encoded protein is CASTGRFDSNQPQHF.

The rearrangement links TRBV2 to TRBJ2-7; 7 bases are a match to TRBD1. There are 14 residues in the CDR3. The V segment lost 9 bases and the J segment 5 bases; nucleotides outside the gene matches: 13. Germline V gene data show CDR1 as SNHLY and CDR2 as FYNNEI. CDR3 DNA sequence: TGTGCCAGTGCTTCGGGACAGAGCTGGCACGAGCAGTACTTC. The encoded protein is CASASGQSWHEQYF.

This clone was recorded a few times. V gene TRBV7-2 combines with J gene TRBJ1-6; 9 bases map to TRBD1. This CDR3 is built from 17 residues. The V and J ends lost 3 bases and 5 bases, in that order; junction bases with no gene match: 8. Germline CDR1 SGHTA, CDR2 FQGNSA. The CDR3 nucleotides are TGTGCCAGCAGCTTCAACAGGGGGCCAGCAAATAATTCACCCCTCCACTTT. Its protein product is CASSFNRGPANNSPLHF.

This clone was counted between two and nine times. V and J are TRBV11-3 and TRBJ2-5; 7 nucleotides agree with TRBD2. Trimming at V came to 7 bases and at J to 1 base, leaving 12 bases not matched to a gene. Germline lookup yields CDR1 SGHNT and CDR2 YENEEA. The CDR3 sequence is 16 residues long. The CDR3 protein is CASILVDSGSQETQYF. Here the CDR3 DNA reads TGTGCCAGCATCCTCGTAGATAGCGGGTCCCAAGAGACCCAGTACTTC.

This clone was found a few times. The chain links TRBV6-6 to TRBJ2-7, with D unresolved. The CDR3 length is 12 residues. Trimming pared 0 bases from V and 3 bases from J, leaving 3 bases between. The germline gives CDR1 MNHNY, CDR2 SVGAGI (reference sequence). In DNA form, the CDR3 reads TGTGCCAGCAGTTACTCTTTCTACGAGCAGTACTTC. Encoded protein: CASSYSFYEQYF.

J is TRBJ2-5 and V is TRBV4-1; D is unresolved. V was shortened by 1 base and J by 1 base, with 1 base between the two germline ends. Germline V gene data show CDR1 as MGHRA and CDR2 as YSYEKL. CDR3 length equals 12 residues. The CDR3 loop is CASSQAQETQYF. Written as DNA, the CDR3 is TGCGCCAGCAGCCAAGCCCAAGAGACCCAGTACTTC.

The chain has TRBV18 and TRBJ2-3; TRBD1 might be the D (6 bases). Germline CDR1 is KGHSH and CDR2 is LQKENI. V shed 6 bases and J shed 5 bases, with 15 bases lying between them. The CDR3 is 14 amino acids. CDR3 residues: CASSGSWGQDTQYF. In nucleotides, the CDR3 is TGTGCCAGCTCCGGAAGCTGGGGGCAAGATACGCAGTATTTT.

The V and J genes are TRBV19 and TRBJ1-1, with TRBD1 as a possible D gene (5 bases). The CDR3 has 15 amino acids. V was clipped by 6 bases and J by 4 bases, with 18 bases between them. Germline V gene sequence: CDR1 LNHDA, CDR2 SQIVND (reference sequence). CDR3 nucleotide sequence: TGTGCCAGTAGGAGAAATCGGGGCGGGGGCACTGAAGCTTTCTTT. This translates into CASRRNRGGGTEAFF. Full variable domain (missing parts from reference TRBV19 and TRBJ1-1): DGGITQSPKYLFRKEGQNVTLSCEQNLNHDAMYWYRQDPGQGLRLIYYSQIVNDFQKGDIAEGYSVSREKKESFPLTVTSAQKNPTAFYLCASRRNRGGGTEAFFGQGTRLTVV.

The chain couples TRBV19 to TRBJ1-3; the match to TRBD1 covers 11 bases. With 8 bases clipped from V and 3 bases from J, the junction kept 6 bases outside the gene matches. The CDR3 runs to 15 residues. The germline CDR1 and CDR2 sequences are LNHDA and SQIVND (reference sequence). The CDR3: CASEGDRGYGNTIYF. Written as DNA, the CDR3 is TGTGCCAGTGAGGGGGACAGGGGGTATGGAAACACCATATATTTT.

The chain has TRBV7-9 and TRBJ1-2; a weak D match, TRBD1 (6 bases). CDR3 length equals 13 residues. The V gene lost 3 bases and the J gene lost 8 bases, with 13 bases spanning the gap. In germline, CDR1 is SEHNR, CDR2 FQNEAQ (reference sequence). The CDR3 protein is CASSFPGAEGYTF. DNA for the CDR3: TGTGCCAGCAGCTTCCCAGGGGCCGAGGGCTACACCTTC.

V is TRBV6-5 and J is TRBJ2-3; D not resolved. CDR1 and CDR2 from the germline V gene are MNHEY and SVGAGI. The CDR3 is 15 amino acids. Trimming cost V 2 bases and J 0 bases, with 9 bases left between them. CDR3 residues: CASSYRGTSTDTQYF. DNA for the CDR3: TGTGCCAGCAGTTACCGCGGAACTAGCACAGATACGCAGTATTTT.

J is TRBJ1-6 and V is TRBV6-5; possible D gene TRBD1, 5 bases. The V gene lost 6 bases and the J gene lost 8 bases, with 17 bases spanning the gap. The CDR3 consists of 15 residues. Germline V gene data show CDR1 as MNHEY and CDR2 as SVGAGI. The CDR3 sequence: CASRLTGPSDSPLHF. Written as DNA, the CDR3 is TGTGCCAGCAGACTTACGGGACCTTCCGATTCACCCCTCCACTTT.

This chain joins TRBV11-3 and TRBJ1-1; maybe TRBD1 (5 bases). V shed 1 base and J shed 3 bases, with 9 bases lying between them. There are 14 residues in the CDR3. Germline-derived CDR1 and CDR2 are SGHNT and YENEEA. The CDR3 reads CASSLGGADTEAFF. CDR3 coding DNA: TGTGCCAGCAGCTTAGGAGGGGCGGACACTGAAGCTTTCTTT.

The chain has TRBV7-2 and TRBJ1-5; weak D call: TRBD1 (5 bases). The germline CDR1 and CDR2 sequences are SGHTA and FQGNSA. The CDR3 has 17 amino acids. Trimming took off 0 bases at V and 4 bases at J, with 16 bases between the two ends. For the CDR3, the DNA is TGTGCCAGCAGCTTAGCGCAGGGACCGAGCAGAAATCAGCCCCAGCATTTT. As protein: CASSLAQGPSRNQPQHF.

This clone was seen only a few times. CDR3 sequence: CSGIGNNEQFF. CDR3 nucleotide sequence: TGCAGTGGGATTGGGAACAATGAGCAGTTCTTC. The rearrangement links TRBV20-1 to TRBJ2-1, with no clear D. The germline V and J ends were trimmed by 7 bases and 5 bases, with 9 bases remaining between them. The CDR3 runs to 11 residues. Germline loops: CDR1 DFQATT, CDR2 SNEGSKA (reference sequence).

The genes are TRBV5-1 and TRBJ2-3, with D perhaps matching TRBD2 (5 bases). This CDR3 contains 14 residues. Germline CDR1 is SGHRS and CDR2 is YFSETQ. Trimming took off 4 bases at V and 3 bases at J, with 12 bases between the two ends. CDR3 sequence: CASSPGVATDTQYF. DNA for the CDR3: TGCGCCAGCAGCCCCGGGGTAGCGACAGATACGCAGTATTTT.

This rearrangement joins TRBV5-6 to TRBJ1-5; the match to TRBD1 covers 8 bases. Per germline, CDR1 SGHDT and CDR2 YYEEEE. The CDR3 is 15 residues long. J was trimmed by 3 bases and V by 4 bases; bases with no gene match: 6. As DNA, the CDR3 is TGTGCCAGCAGCCAGATGGACAGGGTCAATCAGCCCCAGCATTTT. It translates to CASSQMDRVNQPQHF.

In DNA form, the CDR3 reads TGTGCCAGCAGTTCACCAGGGAGGCAGCCCCAGCATTTT. This sequence encodes CASSSPGRQPQHF. V gene TRBV6-5 combines with J gene TRBJ1-5; TRBD1 is a possible D gene (5 bases). The CDR3 runs 13 residues. Per germline, CDR1 MNHEY and CDR2 SVGAGI. V was shortened by 4 bases and J by 7 bases, with 11 bases between the two germline ends.

The DNA of the CDR3 is TGTGCTAGTGGTTTACCGACAGGGGTCTCCTCCTACAATGAGCAGTTCTTC. This sequence encodes CASGLPTGVSSYNEQFF. J is TRBJ2-1 and V is TRBV12-5, with 8 bases aligning to TRBD1. Losses at the gene ends were 3 bases for V and 0 bases for J; bases not matched to a gene: 7. Germline-derived CDR1 and CDR2 are LGHNT and FRNRAP. This CDR3 contains 17 residues. Drawing the rest from reference TRBV12-5 and TRBJ2-1, the complete variable domain is DARVTQTPRHKVTEMGQEVTMRCQPILGHNTVFWYRQTMMQGLELLAYFRNRAPLDDSGMPKDRFSAEMPDATLATLKIQPSEPRDSAVYFCASGLPTGVSSYNEQFFGPGTRLTVL.